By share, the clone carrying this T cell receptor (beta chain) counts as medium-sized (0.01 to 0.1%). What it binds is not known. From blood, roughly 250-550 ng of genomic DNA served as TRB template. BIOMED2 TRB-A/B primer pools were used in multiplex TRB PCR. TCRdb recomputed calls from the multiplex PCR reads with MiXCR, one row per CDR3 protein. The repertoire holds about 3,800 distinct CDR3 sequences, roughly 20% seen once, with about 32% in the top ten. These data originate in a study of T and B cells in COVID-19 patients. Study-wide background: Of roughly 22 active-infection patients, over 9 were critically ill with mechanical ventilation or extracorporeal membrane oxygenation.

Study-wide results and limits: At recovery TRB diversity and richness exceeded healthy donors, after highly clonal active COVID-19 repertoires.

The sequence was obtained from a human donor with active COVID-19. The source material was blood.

Here the CDR3 reads CATASRTNEKLFF. In DNA, the CDR3 is TGTGCCACCGCCTCCAGGACTAATGAAAAACTGTTTTTT. V is TRBV19 and J is TRBJ1-4, with D hard to call. From germline, CDR1 is LNHDA and CDR2 SQIVND (reference sequence). The CDR3 has 13 residues. With 10 bases removed from V and 2 bases from J, the gap between germline ends came to 11 bases.